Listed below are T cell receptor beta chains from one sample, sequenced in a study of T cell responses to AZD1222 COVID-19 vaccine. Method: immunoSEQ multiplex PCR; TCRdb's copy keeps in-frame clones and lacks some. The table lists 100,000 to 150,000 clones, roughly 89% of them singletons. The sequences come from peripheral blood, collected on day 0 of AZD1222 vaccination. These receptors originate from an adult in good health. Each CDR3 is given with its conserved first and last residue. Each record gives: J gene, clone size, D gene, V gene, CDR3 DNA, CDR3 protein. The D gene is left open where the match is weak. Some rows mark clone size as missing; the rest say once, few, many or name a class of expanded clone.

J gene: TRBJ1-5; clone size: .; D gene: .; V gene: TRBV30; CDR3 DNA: TGTGCATTCAAAAATAGGGGTCAGCCCCAGCATTTT; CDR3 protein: CAFKNRGQPQHF
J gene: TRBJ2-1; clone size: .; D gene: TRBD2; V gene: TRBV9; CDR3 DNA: TGTGCCAGCAGTCGTAGCGGGGGCGACTACAATGAGCAGTTCTTC; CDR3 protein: CASSRSGGDYNEQFF
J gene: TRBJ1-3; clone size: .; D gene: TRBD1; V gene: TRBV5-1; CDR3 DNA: TGCGCCAGCAGCTTGGGGGGGACAGGGGCCACCATATATTTT; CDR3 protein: CASSLGGTGATIYF
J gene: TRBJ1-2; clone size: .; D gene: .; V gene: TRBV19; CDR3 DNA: TGTGCCAGTAGTTACGGGACTCCCTATGGCTACACCTTC; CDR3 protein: CASSYGTPYGYTF
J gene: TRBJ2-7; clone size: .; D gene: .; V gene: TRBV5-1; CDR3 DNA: TGCGCCAGCAGCTTGTCGGCAGGGTCCTACGAGCAGTACTTC; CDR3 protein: CASSLSAGSYEQYF
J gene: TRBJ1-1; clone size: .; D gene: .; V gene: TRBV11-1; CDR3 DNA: TGTGCCAGCAGCTTAAAGTGGGCAGGGGAAAACACTGAAGCTTTCTTT; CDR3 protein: CASSLKWAGENTEAFF
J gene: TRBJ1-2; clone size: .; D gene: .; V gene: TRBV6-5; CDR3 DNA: TGTGCCAGCACCCTGAATCATAACTATGGCTACACCTTC; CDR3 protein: CASTLNHNYGYTF
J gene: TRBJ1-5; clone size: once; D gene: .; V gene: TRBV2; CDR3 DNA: TGTGCCAGCAGCGGCAGCGGTCCCAATCAGCCCCAGCATTTT; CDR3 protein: CASSGSGPNQPQHF
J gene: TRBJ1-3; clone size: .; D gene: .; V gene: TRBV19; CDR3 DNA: TGTGCCAGCACCGCAGGAGCCTCTGGAAACACCATATATTTT; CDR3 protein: CASTAGASGNTIYF
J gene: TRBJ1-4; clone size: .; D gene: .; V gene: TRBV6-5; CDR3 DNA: TGTGCCAGCAGGGGACGCAGGGGACGGGATGAAAAACTGTTTTTT; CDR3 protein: CASRGRRGRDEKLFF
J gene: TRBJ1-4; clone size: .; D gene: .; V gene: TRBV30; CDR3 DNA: TGTGCCTGGAGTGTTGGACTGCGAAGGGTGGACCGGAATGAAAAACTGTTTTTT; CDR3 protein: CAWSVGLRRVDRNEKLFF
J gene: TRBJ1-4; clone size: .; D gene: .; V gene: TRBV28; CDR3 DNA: TGTGCCAGCAGCGCTGGTTTAGGATCAACTAATGAAAAACTGTTTTTT; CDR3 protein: CASSAGLGSTNEKLFF
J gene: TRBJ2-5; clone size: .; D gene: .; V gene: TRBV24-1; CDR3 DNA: TGTGCCACCAGTGATTCACGTGTGAGAGGGGGAGAGACCCAGTACTTC; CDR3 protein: CATSDSRVRGGETQYF
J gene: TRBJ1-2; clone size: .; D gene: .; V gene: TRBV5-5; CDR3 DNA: TGTGCCAGCAGCTTGGCCCAATTTGGCTACACCTTC; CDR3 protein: CASSLAQFGYTF
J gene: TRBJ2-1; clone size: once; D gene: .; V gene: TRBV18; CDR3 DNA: TGTGCCAGCTCACCAAGTAGAGACAATGAGCAGTTCTTC; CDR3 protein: CASSPSRDNEQFF
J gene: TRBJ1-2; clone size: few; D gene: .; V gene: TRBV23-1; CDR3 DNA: TGCGCCAGCAGTCAATTACGAGGGCGGAGGTACACCTTC; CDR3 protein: CASSQLRGRRYTF
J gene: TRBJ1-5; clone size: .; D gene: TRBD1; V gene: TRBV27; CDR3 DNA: TGTGCCAGCAAAGGGGTCGGACAGGCAAATCAGCCCCAGCATTTT; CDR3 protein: CASKGVGQANQPQHF
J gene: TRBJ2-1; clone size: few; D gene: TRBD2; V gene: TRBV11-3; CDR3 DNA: TGTGCCAGCAGCCCCCAACCCGGGACTAGCGGGGGTGGTGGTGAGCAGTTCTTC; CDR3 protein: CASSPQPGTSGGGGEQFF
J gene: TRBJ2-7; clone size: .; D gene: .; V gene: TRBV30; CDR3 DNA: TGTGCCTGGAGGGAAAACTGGACGGAGGGCGAGCAGTACTTC; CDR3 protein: CAWRENWTEGEQYF
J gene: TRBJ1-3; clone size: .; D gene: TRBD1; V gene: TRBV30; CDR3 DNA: TGTGCCTGGAGTGTAGGGACAGCCTACAACTCTGGAAACACCATATATTTT; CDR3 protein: CAWSVGTAYNSGNTIYF
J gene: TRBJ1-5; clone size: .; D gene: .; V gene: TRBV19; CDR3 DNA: TGTGCCACCGTTTCGGGGTGGGGTCAGCCCCAGCATTTT; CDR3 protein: CATVSGWGQPQHF
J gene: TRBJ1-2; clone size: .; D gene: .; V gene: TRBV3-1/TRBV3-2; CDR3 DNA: TGTGCCAGCGCGCACTCTGGGGGCTACACCTTC; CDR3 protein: CASAHSGGYTF
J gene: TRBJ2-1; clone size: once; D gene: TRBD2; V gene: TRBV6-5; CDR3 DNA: TGTGCCAGCAGTCCTAGCGGGGCAGGTTTAGTTGAGCAGTTCTTC; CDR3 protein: CASSPSGAGLVEQFF
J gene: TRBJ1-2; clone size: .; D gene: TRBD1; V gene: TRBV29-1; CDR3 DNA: TGCAGCGTTGTCCTGGTGAAGAGGACAGGGAAGGACTATGGCTACACCTTC; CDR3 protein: CSVVLVKRTGKDYGYTF
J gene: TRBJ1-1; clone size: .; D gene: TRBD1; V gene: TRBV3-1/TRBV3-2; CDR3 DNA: TGTGCCAGCAGCCAAGTGAACAGGGGTGAAGCTTTCTTT; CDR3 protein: CASSQVNRGEAFF
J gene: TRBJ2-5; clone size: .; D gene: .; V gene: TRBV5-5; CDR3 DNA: TGTGCCAGCAGCCCCTCCCCGCCGCCCCAAGAGACCCAGTACTTC; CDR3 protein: CASSPSPPPQETQYF
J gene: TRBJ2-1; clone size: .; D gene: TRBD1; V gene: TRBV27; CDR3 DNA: TGTGCCAGCAGTTTAGGGGACAGTTACAATGAGCAGTTCTTC; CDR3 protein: CASSLGDSYNEQFF
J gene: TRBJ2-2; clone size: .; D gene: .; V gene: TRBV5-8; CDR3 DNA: TGTGCCAGCAGTCAAGGACAGACCAACACCGGGGAGCTGTTTTTT; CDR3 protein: CASSQGQTNTGELFF
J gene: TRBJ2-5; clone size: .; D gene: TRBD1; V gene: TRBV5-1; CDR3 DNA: TGCGCCAGCAGCTTGAGCACAGGGGGCGCTGGGGAGACCCAGTACTTC; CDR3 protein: CASSLSTGGAGETQYF
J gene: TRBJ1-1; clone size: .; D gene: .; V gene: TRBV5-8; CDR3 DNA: TGTGCCAGCAGCTTCGCAGCGAACACTGAAGCTTTCTTT; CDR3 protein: CASSFAANTEAFF
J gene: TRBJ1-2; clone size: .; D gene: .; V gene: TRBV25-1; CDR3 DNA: TGTGCCAGCAGGAGCACCTATGGCTACACCTTC; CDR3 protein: CASRSTYGYTF
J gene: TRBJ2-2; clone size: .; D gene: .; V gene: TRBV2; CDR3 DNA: TGTGCCAGCAAATTACTATTGACCGGGGAGCTGTTTTTT; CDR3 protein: CASKLLLTGELFF
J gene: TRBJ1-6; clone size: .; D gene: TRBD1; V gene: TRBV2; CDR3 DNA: TGTGCCAGCAGTGAACGCGGGACAGGTTTCTCACCCCTCCACTTT; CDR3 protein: CASSERGTGFSPLHF
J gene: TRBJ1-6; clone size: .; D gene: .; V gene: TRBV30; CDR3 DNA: TGTGCCTGGCAGCTTACAGGAATATCACCCCTCCACTTT; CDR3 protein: CAWQLTGISPLHF
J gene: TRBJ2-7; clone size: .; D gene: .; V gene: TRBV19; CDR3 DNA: TGTGCCAGTTCCTCCGGGCGGGCCCTTGCCTACGAGCAGTACTTC; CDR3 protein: CASSSGRALAYEQYF
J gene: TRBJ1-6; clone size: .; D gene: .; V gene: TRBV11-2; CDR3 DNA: TGTGCCAGCAGCTTAGTCCCCCAGGGCGGTTCACCCCTCCACTTT; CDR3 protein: CASSLVPQGGSPLHF
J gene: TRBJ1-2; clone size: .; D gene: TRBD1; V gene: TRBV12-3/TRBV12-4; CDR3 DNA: TGTGCCAGCAGAGCCGGACAGGGATCTGGCTACACCTTC; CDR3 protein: CASRAGQGSGYTF
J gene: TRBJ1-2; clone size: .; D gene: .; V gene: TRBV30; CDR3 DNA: TGTGCCTGGGCCCCAGGAATAAGAGGCTACACCTTC; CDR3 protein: CAWAPGIRGYTF
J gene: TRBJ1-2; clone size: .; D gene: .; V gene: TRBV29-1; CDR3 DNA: TGCAGCGTAGTGGCGGGGAGGAAAGGCTACACCTTC; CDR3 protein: CSVVAGRKGYTF
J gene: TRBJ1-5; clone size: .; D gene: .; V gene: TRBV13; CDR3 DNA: TGTGCCAGCAGCATCCGTGACAGACTCAATCAGCCCCAGCATTTT; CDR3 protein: CASSIRDRLNQPQHF
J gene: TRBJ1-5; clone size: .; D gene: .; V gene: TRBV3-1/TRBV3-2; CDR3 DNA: TGTGCCAGCAGCCCCCACGTGGGGGTAAGGGATCAGCCCCAGCATTTT; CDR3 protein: CASSPHVGVRDQPQHF
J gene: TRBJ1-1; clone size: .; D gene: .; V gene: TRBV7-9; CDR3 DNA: TGTGCCAGCAGCCCCCAGGGGTTGGGCGAAGCTTTCTTT; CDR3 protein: CASSPQGLGEAFF
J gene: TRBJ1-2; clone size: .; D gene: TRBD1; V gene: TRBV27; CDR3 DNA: TGTGCCAGCAGTCCTCGGGGAGGGGGCGGATTTTATGGCTACACCTTC; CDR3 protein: CASSPRGGGGFYGYTF
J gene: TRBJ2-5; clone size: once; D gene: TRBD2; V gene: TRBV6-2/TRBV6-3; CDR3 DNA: TGTGCCAGCAGTCCCGTACTAGCGGGAGAGACCCAGTACTTC; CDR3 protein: CASSPVLAGETQYF
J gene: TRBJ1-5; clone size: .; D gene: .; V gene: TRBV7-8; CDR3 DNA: TGTGCCAGCAGCCAGACAGGGCCCCAGCATTTT; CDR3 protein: CASSQTGPQHF
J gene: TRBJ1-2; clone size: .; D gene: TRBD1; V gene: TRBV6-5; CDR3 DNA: TGTGCCAGCAGACGAGGACAGGGAATTTATGGCTACACCTTC; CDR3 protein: CASRRGQGIYGYTF
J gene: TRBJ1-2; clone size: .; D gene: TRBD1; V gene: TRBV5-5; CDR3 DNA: TGTGCCAGCAGACTTACTTACTCAGGGGGCGACTATGGCTACACCTTC; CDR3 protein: CASRLTYSGGDYGYTF
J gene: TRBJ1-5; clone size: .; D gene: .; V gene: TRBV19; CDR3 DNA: TGTGCCAGTAGTATACAGGGTAGCAATCAGCCCCAGCATTTT; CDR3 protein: CASSIQGSNQPQHF
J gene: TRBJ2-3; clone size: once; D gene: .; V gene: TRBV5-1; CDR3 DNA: TGCGCCAGCAGCTTGGTCCCAGTACAAGATACGCAGTATTTT; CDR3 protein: CASSLVPVQDTQYF
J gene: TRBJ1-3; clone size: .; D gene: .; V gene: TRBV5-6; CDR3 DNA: TGTGCCAGCAGCTCCCGGGACACCTCTGGAAACACCATATATTTT; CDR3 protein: CASSSRDTSGNTIYF
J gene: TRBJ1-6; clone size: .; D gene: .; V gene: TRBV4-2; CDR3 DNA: TGTGCCAGCAGAGAACCATTCTCTGGTTCACCCCTCCACTTT; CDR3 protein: CASREPFSGSPLHF
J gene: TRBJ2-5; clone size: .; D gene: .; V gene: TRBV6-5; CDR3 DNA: TGTGCCAGCTCCTATGGCGGGGCCCTACAAGAGACCCAGTACTTC; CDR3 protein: CASSYGGALQETQYF
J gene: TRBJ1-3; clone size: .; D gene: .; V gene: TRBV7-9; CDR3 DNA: TGTGCCAGCAGCTCCGGGGCAAACACCATATATTTT; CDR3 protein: CASSSGANTIYF
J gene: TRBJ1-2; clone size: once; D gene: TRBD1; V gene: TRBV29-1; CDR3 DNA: TGCAGCGTTGAAGAGGGACAGGTCGAAGCTATAAACTATGGCTACACCTTC; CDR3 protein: CSVEEGQVEAINYGYTF
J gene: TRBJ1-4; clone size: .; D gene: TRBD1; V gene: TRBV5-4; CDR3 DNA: TGTGCCAGCAGCTCCGGGACAGACTATGAAAAACTGTTTTTT; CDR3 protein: CASSSGTDYEKLFF
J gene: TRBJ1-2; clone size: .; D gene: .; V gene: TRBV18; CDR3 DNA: TGTGCCAGCTCACCCGGTGGCGGGGAGGGCTATGGCTACACCTTC; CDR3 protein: CASSPGGGEGYGYTF
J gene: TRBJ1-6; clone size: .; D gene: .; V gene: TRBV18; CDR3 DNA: TGTGCCAGCTCACCAGAGGTTCTTAGGTCCTATAATTCACCCCTCCACTTT; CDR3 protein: CASSPEVLRSYNSPLHF